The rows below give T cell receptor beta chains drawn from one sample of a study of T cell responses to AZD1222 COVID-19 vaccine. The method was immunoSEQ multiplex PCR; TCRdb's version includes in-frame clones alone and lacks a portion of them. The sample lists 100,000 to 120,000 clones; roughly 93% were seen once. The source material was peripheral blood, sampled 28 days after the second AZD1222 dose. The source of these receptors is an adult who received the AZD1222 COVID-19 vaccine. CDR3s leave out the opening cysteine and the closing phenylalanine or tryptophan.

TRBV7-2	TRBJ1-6	ASSLSGDSPLH
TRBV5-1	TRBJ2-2	ASSLSGDPGELF
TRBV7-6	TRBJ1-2	ASSLGGFAEQDGYT
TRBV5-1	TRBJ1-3	ASSLGQGGRNTIY
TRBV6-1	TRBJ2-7	ASSESRYEQY
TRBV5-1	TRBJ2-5	ASSLGVAGATGETQY
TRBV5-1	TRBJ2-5	ASSLAETGIQETQY
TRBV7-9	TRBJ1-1	AGPKMNTEAF
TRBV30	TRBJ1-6	AWSVGPGNSPLH
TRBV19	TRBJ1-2	ASSIIGTAGKSASGYT
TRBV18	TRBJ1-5	ASSPTGTVANQPQH
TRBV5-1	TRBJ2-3	ASTPGDSTDTQY
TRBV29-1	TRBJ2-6	SVEDSGANVLT
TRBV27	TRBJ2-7	ASSFRGPSFSYEQY
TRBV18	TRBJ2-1	ASSPPSGNSYNEQF
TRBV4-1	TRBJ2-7	ASSQIGTPRYEQY
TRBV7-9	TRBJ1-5	ASSPGDRAQH
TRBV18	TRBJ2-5	ASSRNSLRDRVQETQY
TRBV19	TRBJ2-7	ASSMAQGHYSYEQY
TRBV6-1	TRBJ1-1	ASSERGRYAF
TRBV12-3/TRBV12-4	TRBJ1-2	ASSQTEYYGYT
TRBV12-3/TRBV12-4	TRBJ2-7	AYLPDLLREQY
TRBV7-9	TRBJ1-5	ASSLSNQPQH
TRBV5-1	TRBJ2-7	ASSIAEHYEQY
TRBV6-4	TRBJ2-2	ASSEQRVGTGELF
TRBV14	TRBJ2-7	ASSKVKTLTYEQY
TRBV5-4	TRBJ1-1	ASSTKTGRATYWNTEAF
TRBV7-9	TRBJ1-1	ASSQGLGTEAF
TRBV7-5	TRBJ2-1	VRSLARLAGDKGTYNEQF
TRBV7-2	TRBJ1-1	ASSFFIGRRNTEAF
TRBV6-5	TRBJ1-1	ASRRGGNTEAF
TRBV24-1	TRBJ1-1	ATSPGDGNTEAF
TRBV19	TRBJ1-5	ASSRQGANQPQH
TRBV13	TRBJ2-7	ASSSGLAGGIPLEQY
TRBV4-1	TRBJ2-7	ASSQVPYEQY
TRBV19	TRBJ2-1	ASSPLLAGGVNEQF
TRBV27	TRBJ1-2	ASSPGGPGYT
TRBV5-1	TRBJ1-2	ASSLGTGYEGYT
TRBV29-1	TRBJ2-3	SVPYGSADTQY
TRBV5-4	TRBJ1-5	ASSLGRDQPQH
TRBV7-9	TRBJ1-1	ASSLGYLSTEAF
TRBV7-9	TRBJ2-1	ASQRSSGGSMSSYNEQF
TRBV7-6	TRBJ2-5	ASSLVRTSGRPETQY
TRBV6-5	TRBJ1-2	ASSYSAGRPT
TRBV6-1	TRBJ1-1	ASSDPGPLQDTEAF
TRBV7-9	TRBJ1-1	ASRGQLNTEAF
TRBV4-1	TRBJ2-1	ASSPWTSGGYEQF